The rows below give T cell receptor beta chains drawn from one sample of a study of cytomegalovirus exposure and HLA in healthy donors. The protocol was immunoSEQ multiplex PCR, while the TCRdb copy is restricted to in-frame clones and leaves out a portion. Altogether about 82,000 clones are present, about 71% being singletons, with the ten largest covering about 8%. Material: PBMCs. The receptors stem from a man aged 55 to 69 in good health and CMV-seronegative. CDR3s include the opening cysteine and the closing phenylalanine or tryptophan. D genes are given only for firm matches. Size is omitted from some rows. Given values are once, few, many or a class for expanded clones.

TRBJ2-1,TRBV5-1,-,TRBD1,CASSLNTGGGEQFF,TGCGCCAGCAGCCTAAATACAGGGGGAGGTGAGCAGTTCTTC
TRBJ1-1,TRBV18,-,TRBD1,CASSPPGQGANAEAFF,TGTGCCAGCTCACCACCGGGACAGGGGGCGAACGCTGAAGCTTTCTTT
TRBJ1-1,TRBV9,-,-,CASHGMNTEAFF,TGTGCCAGCCACGGTATGAACACTGAAGCTTTCTTT
TRBJ2-3,TRBV19,-,-,CASRGRADTQYF,TGTGCCAGCCGGGGTCGTGCGGATACGCAGTATTTT
TRBJ2-3,TRBV30,-,-,CAWTGNRVRTDTQYF,TGTGCCTGGACTGGTAACAGGGTCCGCACAGATACGCAGTATTTT
TRBJ2-3,TRBV5-1,-,TRBD2,CASSLDLGLATDTQYF,TGCGCCAGCAGCTTGGACCTAGGACTAGCTACAGATACGCAGTATTTT
TRBJ2-2,TRBV10-3,-,TRBD1,CAISEQGANGELFF,TGTGCCATCAGTGAACAGGGGGCTAACGGGGAGCTGTTTTTT
TRBJ1-3,TRBV2,-,-,CASSRTAALSSGNTIYF,TGTGCCAGCAGTCGGACAGCCGCCTTATCCTCTGGAAACACCATATATTTT
TRBJ2-2,TRBV11-2,-,TRBD1,CASSSYLTGGVTGELFF,TGTGCCAGCAGCTCTTATCTTACAGGGGGTGTCACCGGGGAGCTGTTTTTT
TRBJ2-3,TRBV4-3,-,-,CASSQAGGDTQYF,TGCGCCAGCAGCCAAGCGGGTGGAGATACGCAGTATTTT
TRBJ2-5,TRBV10-3,-,-,CAIGAEETQYF,TGTGCCATAGGGGCAGAAGAGACCCAGTACTTC
TRBJ2-1,TRBV7-2,-,TRBD2,CASTVGLAGVNEQFF,TGTGCCAGCACCGTGGGGCTAGCGGGGGTCAATGAGCAGTTCTTC
TRBJ2-7,TRBV18,-,-,CASSQGIRGKGEQYF,TGTGCCAGCTCACAAGGGATACGGGGGAAGGGCGAGCAGTACTTC
TRBJ2-7,TRBV7-6,few,TRBD1,CASSRPTGGVDEQYF,TGTGCCAGCAGCAGACCAACAGGGGGCGTAGACGAGCAGTACTTC
TRBJ2-7,TRBV18,-,-,CASSPRSDEQYF,TGTGCCAGCTCCCCACGCAGCGACGAGCAGTACTTC
TRBJ1-2,TRBV19,-,TRBD1,CASSSDRTGILDYGYTF,TGTGCCAGTAGTTCCGACCGGACAGGGATATTAGACTATGGCTACACCTTC
TRBJ2-6,TRBV4-3,-,TRBD1,CASSLLTGGDGANVLTF,TGCGCCAGCAGCCTTTTAACAGGGGGCGATGGGGCCAACGTCCTGACTTTC
TRBJ2-5,TRBV5-1,-,TRBD2,CASSLGDSGAIEETQYF,TGCGCCAGCAGCTTGGGGGATAGCGGGGCCATTGAAGAGACCCAGTACTTC
TRBJ2-2,TRBV7-8,-,-,CASSLAGWETGELFF,TGTGCCAGCAGCTTAGCCGGGTGGGAGACCGGGGAGCTGTTTTTT
TRBJ2-3,TRBV5-6,few,TRBD2,CASSLASGVLTDTQYF,TGTGCCAGCAGCTTGGCGAGCGGGGTCCTCACAGATACGCAGTATTTT
TRBJ1-4,TRBV11-2,-,TRBD1,CASTNGGTGNEKLFF,TGTGCCAGCACCAATGGTGGGACAGGAAATGAAAAACTGTTTTTT
TRBJ1-4,TRBV28,-,TRBD1,CATLDRGPTNEKLFF,TGTGCCACCCTGGACAGGGGACCAACTAATGAAAAACTGTTTTTT
TRBJ2-7,TRBV7-2,-,TRBD1,CASSLVPEGANEQYF,TGTGCCAGCAGCTTAGTTCCCGAGGGGGCGAACGAGCAGTACTTC
TRBJ2-1,TRBV27,-,-,CASSFSGEGEQFF,TGTGCCAGCAGTTTTTCCGGGGAAGGGGAGCAGTTCTTC
TRBJ2-2,TRBV10-1,-,TRBD1,CASTPAPGQLTSNTGELFF,TGCGCCAGCACCCCAGCCCCGGGACAGCTCACTTCGAACACCGGGGAGCTGTTTTTT
TRBJ2-5,TRBV5-6,once,-,CASSLGIQGLGETQYF,TGTGCCAGCAGCTTGGGGATTCAGGGTTTGGGGGAGACCCAGTACTTC
TRBJ2-1,TRBV4-1,few,-,CASSQVWRYSYNEQFF,TGCGCCAGCAGCCAAGTCTGGAGGTATAGCTACAATGAGCAGTTCTTC
TRBJ2-6,TRBV29-1,-,TRBD1,CSVEGRSGTGGLSGANVLTF,TGCAGCGTTGAAGGTCGCTCCGGGACAGGCGGCCTCTCTGGGGCCAACGTCCTGACTTTC
TRBJ1-1,TRBV5-4,-,-,CASSFLGGRSNTEAFF,TGTGCCAGCAGCTTTTTGGGGGGACGGTCGAACACTGAAGCTTTCTTT
TRBJ1-2,TRBV6-1,-,-,CASSAGPANYGYTF,TGTGCCAGCAGTGCAGGCCCTGCTAACTATGGCTACACCTTC
TRBJ2-4,TRBV2,-,TRBD1,CASSDPGQRNIQYF,TGTGCCAGCAGTGATCCGGGACAGCGAAACATTCAGTACTTC
TRBJ2-3,TRBV5-4,-,TRBD2,CASSLGLAASTDTQYF,TGTGCCAGCAGCCTAGGACTAGCGGCTAGCACAGATACGCAGTATTTT
TRBJ2-7,TRBV7-6,-,TRBD2,CASSLTGGYEQYF,TGTGCCAGCAGCTTAACCGGGGGGTACGAGCAGTACTTC
TRBJ2-7,TRBV7-8,-,TRBD1,CASRGQGGIYEQYF,TGTGCCAGCAGGGGACAGGGGGGGATCTACGAGCAGTACTTC
TRBJ1-1,TRBV10-2,-,-,CASSEMVGEDTEAFF,TGCGCCAGCAGTGAGATGGTTGGGGAGGACACTGAAGCTTTCTTT
TRBJ1-1,TRBV10-3,few,TRBD1,CAISTGGTEAFF,TGTGCCATCAGTACAGGGGGAACTGAAGCTTTCTTT
TRBJ2-6,TRBV28,once,-,CASLLSTGANVLTF,TGTGCCAGCTTGTTGAGTACTGGGGCCAACGTCCTGACTTTC
TRBJ2-1,TRBV14,-,TRBD1,CASSPGQGDLIEQFF,TGTGCCAGCAGCCCGGGACAGGGGGATCTTATTGAGCAGTTCTTC
TRBJ2-7,TRBV11-2,few,TRBD2,CASSLVGLAGGAYEQYF,TGTGCCAGCAGCTTAGTGGGACTAGCGGGGGGAGCCTACGAGCAGTACTTC
TRBJ1-6,TRBV6-1,-,-,CASSEVGSYNSPLHF,TGTGCCAGCAGTGAGGTCGGCTCCTATAATTCACCCCTCCACTTT
TRBJ2-5,TRBV5-4,-,-,CASSVPRDQETQYF,TGTGCCAGCAGCGTCCCGAGGGACCAAGAGACCCAGTACTTC
TRBJ1-4,TRBV5-1,-,-,CASSLVQGNEKLFF,TGCGCCAGCAGCTTGGTGCAGGGGAATGAAAAACTGTTTTTT
TRBJ2-1,TRBV18,-,-,CASSPNRDWNNEQFF,TGTGCCAGCTCACCAAACCGGGACTGGAACAATGAGCAGTTCTTC
TRBJ1-6,TRBV6-6,-,TRBD1,CASRGQGSSYNSPLHF,TGTGCCAGCAGGGGACAGGGGAGCTCCTATAATTCACCCCTCCACTTT
TRBJ2-2,TRBV6-1,few,-,CASRLTGELFF,TGTGCCAGCAGGTTAACCGGGGAGCTGTTTTTT
TRBJ2-5,TRBV6-4,-,TRBD2,CASSEGTSGQETQYF,TGTGCCAGCAGTGAAGGGACTAGCGGACAAGAGACCCAGTACTTC
TRBJ1-1,TRBV2,-,-,CASSIRTERTEAFF,TGTGCCAGCAGTATACGGACAGAGCGGACTGAAGCTTTCTTT
TRBJ2-2,TRBV6-5,-,-,CASSYEGTGELFF,TGTGCCAGCAGTTACGAGGGTACCGGGGAGCTGTTTTTT
TRBJ1-2,TRBV7-2,-,TRBD1,CASSQQGAPYGYTF,TGTGCCAGCAGCCAACAGGGGGCTCCCTATGGCTACACCTTC
TRBJ1-4,TRBV6-1,-,TRBD1,CASSGIRGRDEKLFF,TGTGCCAGCAGTGGGATCAGGGGGCGCGATGAAAAACTGTTTTTT
TRBJ2-7,TRBV5-6,few,-,CASSLTAGMTYEQYF,TGTGCCAGCAGCTTGACGGCAGGGATGACCTACGAGCAGTACTTC
TRBJ1-4,TRBV5-4,few,TRBD1,CASSFEQGFEKLFF,TGTGCCAGCAGCTTTGAACAGGGGTTTGAAAAACTGTTTTTT
TRBJ2-3,TRBV5-6,-,TRBD1,CASSPGQGWTDTQYF,TGTGCCAGCAGCCCAGGACAGGGATGGACAGATACGCAGTATTTT
TRBJ2-4,TRBV30,-,-,CAWSPGENIQYF,TGTGCCTGGAGTCCGGGGGAAAACATTCAGTACTTC
TRBJ2-5,TRBV6-1,-,-,CASSDRGKETQYF,TGTGCCAGCAGTGATCGCGGCAAAGAGACCCAGTACTTC
TRBJ1-2,TRBV6-5,-,-,CASSYSSGDGYTF,TGTGCCAGCAGTTACTCCTCAGGGGACGGCTACACCTTC
TRBJ1-5,TRBV28,-,TRBD1,CASSLGQADQPQHF,TGTGCCAGCAGTCTCGGACAGGCGGATCAGCCCCAGCATTTT